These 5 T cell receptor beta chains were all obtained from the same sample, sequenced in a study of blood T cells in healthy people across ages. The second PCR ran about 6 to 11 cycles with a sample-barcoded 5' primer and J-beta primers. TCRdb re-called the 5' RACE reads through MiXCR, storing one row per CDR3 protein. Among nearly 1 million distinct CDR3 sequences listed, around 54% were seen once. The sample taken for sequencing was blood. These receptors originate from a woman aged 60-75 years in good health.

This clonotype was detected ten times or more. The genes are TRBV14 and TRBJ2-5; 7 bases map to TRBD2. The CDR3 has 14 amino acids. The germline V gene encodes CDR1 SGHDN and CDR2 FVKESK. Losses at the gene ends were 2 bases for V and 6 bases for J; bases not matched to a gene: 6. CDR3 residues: CASSQSSGAQTQYF. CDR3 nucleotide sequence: TGTGCCAGCAGCCAATCGAGCGGGGCACAGACCCAGTACTTC.

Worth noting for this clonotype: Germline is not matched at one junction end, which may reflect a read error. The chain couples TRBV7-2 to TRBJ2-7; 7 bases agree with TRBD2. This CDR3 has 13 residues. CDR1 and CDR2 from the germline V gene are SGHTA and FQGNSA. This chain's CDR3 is CASSLERGYEKYF. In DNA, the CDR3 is TGTGCCAGCAGCCTAGAGCGGGGATACGAGAAGTACTTC.

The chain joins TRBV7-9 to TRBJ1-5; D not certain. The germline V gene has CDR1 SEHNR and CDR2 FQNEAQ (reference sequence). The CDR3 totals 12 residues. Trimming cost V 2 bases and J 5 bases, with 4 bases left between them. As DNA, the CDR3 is TGTGCCAGCAGCTTATTCGATCAGCCCCAGCATTTT. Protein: CASSLFDQPQHF.

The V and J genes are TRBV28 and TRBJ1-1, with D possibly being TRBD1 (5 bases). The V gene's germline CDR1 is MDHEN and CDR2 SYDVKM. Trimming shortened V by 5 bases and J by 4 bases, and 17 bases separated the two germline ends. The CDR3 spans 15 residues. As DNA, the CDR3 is TGTGCCAGCAGTCCTGGGGGGACGGAGAGCACTGAAGCTTTCTTT. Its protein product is CASSPGGTESTEAFF.

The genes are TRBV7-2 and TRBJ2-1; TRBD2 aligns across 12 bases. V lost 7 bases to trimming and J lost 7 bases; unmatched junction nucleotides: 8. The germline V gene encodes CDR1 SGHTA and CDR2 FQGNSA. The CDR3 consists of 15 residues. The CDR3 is CASTIAGLAGNEQFF. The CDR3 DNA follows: TGTGCCAGCACCATAGCGGGACTAGCGGGTAATGAGCAGTTCTTC.